This is a list of T cell receptor beta chains from one sample in a study of blood T cell repertoires in COVID-19. Clones were read by immunoSEQ multiplex PCR, and TCRdb kept only the in-frame ones, dropping some. The sample comprises under 85,000 clones, 86% of which are singletons, and approximately 15% rests with the top ten. Sequencing was carried out using peripheral blood. These receptors all stem from an elderly man in a cohort sampled during active COVID-19. CDR3s include the opening cysteine and the closing phenylalanine or tryptophan. Each record gives: D gene, V gene, J gene, clone size, CDR3 protein, CDR3 DNA. The D gene is left open where the match is weak. Some rows have no size entry. The others give once, few or many, or a class for an expanded clone.

D: NA
V: TRBV4-1
J: TRBJ1-5
size: NA
CDR3: CASSPQGNQPQHF
DNA: TGCGCCAGCAGCCCCCAGGGGAATCAGCCCCAGCATTTT

D: TRBD2
V: TRBV7-2
J: TRBJ2-1
size: NA
CDR3: CASSLASGGPGVEQFF
DNA: TGTGCCAGCAGCTTAGCAAGCGGGGGGCCCGGGGTTGAGCAGTTCTTC

D: TRBD2
V: TRBV10-3
J: TRBJ2-1
size: NA
CDR3: CATQRGTYNEQFF
DNA: TGTGCCACTCAGCGGGGGACCTACAATGAGCAGTTCTTC

D: NA
V: TRBV7-6
J: TRBJ1-1
size: few
CDR3: CASSLRANTEAFF
DNA: TGTGCCAGCAGCTTAAGAGCGAACACTGAAGCTTTCTTT

D: TRBD1
V: TRBV7-2
J: TRBJ1-2
size: NA
CDR3: CASSSGTGLYGYTF
DNA: TGTGCCAGCAGCTCCGGGACAGGATTATATGGCTACACCTTC

D: NA
V: TRBV20-1
J: TRBJ1-5
size: NA
CDR3: CSASPLRGKNQPQHF
DNA: TGCAGTGCTAGTCCTCTGCGGGGAAAAAATCAGCCCCAGCATTTT

D: TRBD1
V: TRBV11-2
J: TRBJ2-1
size: NA
CDR3: CASSQHRGDNEQFF
DNA: TGTGCCAGCAGCCAGCACAGGGGAGACAATGAGCAGTTCTTC

D: NA
V: TRBV4-2
J: TRBJ1-6
size: NA
CDR3: CASSVGAAENSPLHF
DNA: TGTGCCAGCAGCGTGGGGGCCGCCGAGAATTCACCCCTCCACTTT

D: TRBD1
V: TRBV2
J: TRBJ1-5
size: NA
CDR3: CASSEQGVQPQHF
DNA: TGTGCCAGCAGCGAACAGGGGGTTCAGCCCCAGCATTTT

D: NA
V: TRBV4-2
J: TRBJ2-2
size: NA
CDR3: CASSQAIAGNTGELFF
DNA: TGTGCCAGCAGCCAAGCAATCGCCGGGAACACCGGGGAGCTGTTTTTT

D: NA
V: TRBV3-1/TRBV3-2
J: TRBJ2-7
size: NA
CDR3: CASSHKSIRQRTLYEQYF
DNA: TGTGCCAGCAGCCATAAATCCATCAGACAGAGAACCCTCTACGAGCAGTACTTC

D: TRBD2
V: TRBV3-1/TRBV3-2
J: TRBJ2-2
size: few
CDR3: CASSQGLAGANTGELFF
DNA: TGTGCCAGCAGCCAAGGACTAGCGGGGGCGAACACCGGGGAGCTGTTTTTT

D: NA
V: TRBV11-1
J: TRBJ2-7
size: few
CDR3: CASSSGTPNGGQYF
DNA: TGTGCCAGCAGCTCCGGGACACCCAATGGGGGGCAGTACTTC

D: NA
V: TRBV2
J: TRBJ1-6
size: NA
CDR3: CASTRTGRDNSPLHF
DNA: TGTGCCAGTACCCGAACAGGGCGGGATAATTCACCCCTCCACTTT

D: NA
V: TRBV15
J: TRBJ2-3
size: NA
CDR3: CATSRDGGRGTDTQYF
DNA: TGTGCCACCAGCAGAGATGGTGGCCGGGGCACAGATACGCAGTATTTT

D: TRBD2
V: TRBV4-1
J: TRBJ2-3
size: NA
CDR3: CASSQGLAGTDTQYF
DNA: TGCGCCAGCAGCCAAGGACTAGCGGGGACAGATACGCAGTATTTT

D: TRBD1
V: TRBV7-2
J: TRBJ1-4
size: NA
CDR3: CASSLGGDRGEKLFF
DNA: TGTGCCAGCAGCTTAGGGGGGGACAGGGGAGAAAAACTGTTTTTT

D: NA
V: TRBV6-6
J: TRBJ1-3
size: NA
CDR3: CASSLGLSSGNTIYF
DNA: TGTGCCAGCAGTTTGGGACTGAGCTCTGGAAACACCATATATTTT

D: TRBD1
V: TRBV5-1
J: TRBJ2-1
size: NA
CDR3: CASSTGTGVYNEQFF
DNA: TGCGCCAGCAGCACCGGGACAGGTGTCTACAATGAGCAGTTCTTC

D: NA
V: TRBV3-1/TRBV3-2
J: TRBJ2-3
size: once
CDR3: CASSQDGGRNTDTQYF
DNA: TGTGCCAGCAGCCAAGACGGCGGAAGGAACACAGATACGCAGTATTTT

D: NA
V: TRBV5-6
J: TRBJ1-5
size: NA
CDR3: CASSLVGRGEGQPQHF
DNA: TGTGCCAGCAGCTTGGTCGGCAGGGGTGAGGGTCAGCCCCAGCATTTT

D: NA
V: TRBV9
J: TRBJ2-3
size: NA
CDR3: CASRPQGDTQYF
DNA: TGTGCCAGCAGACCGCAGGGGGATACGCAGTATTTT

D: TRBD1
V: TRBV5-1
J: TRBJ1-5
size: NA
CDR3: CASSDTGGNQPQHF
DNA: TGCGCCAGCAGCGATACAGGGGGCAATCAGCCCCAGCATTTT

D: TRBD2
V: TRBV7-2
J: TRBJ2-1
size: NA
CDR3: CASSLASGGANEQFF
DNA: TGTGCCAGCAGCTTAGCCAGCGGGGGGGCCAATGAGCAGTTCTTC

D: NA
V: TRBV18
J: TRBJ1-6
size: NA
CDR3: CASSPDPAGVGNSPLHF
DNA: TGTGCCAGCTCACCAGACCCGGCAGGGGTGGGAAATTCACCCCTCCACTTT

D: NA
V: TRBV21-1
J: TRBJ1-2
size: NA
CDR3: CASSNQKVGQGDGYTF
DNA: TGTGCCAGCAGCAACCAGAAAGTGGGACAGGGTGACGGCTACACCTTC

D: TRBD1
V: TRBV5-5
J: TRBJ1-2
size: NA
CDR3: CASSLGDRVSGYTF
DNA: TGTGCCAGCAGCTTGGGGGACAGGGTGTCTGGCTACACCTTC

D: NA
V: TRBV6-2/TRBV6-3
J: TRBJ2-3
size: NA
CDR3: CASSYLLLSDTQYF
DNA: TGTGCCAGCAGTTATCTGTTACTGTCAGATACGCAGTATTTT

D: NA
V: TRBV5-1
J: TRBJ1-5
size: NA
CDR3: CASSLTGASGGGEPQHF
DNA: TGCGCCAGCAGCTTGACGGGGGCGAGTGGCGGGGGCGAGCCCCAGCATTTT

D: NA
V: TRBV3-1/TRBV3-2
J: TRBJ1-1
size: NA
CDR3: CASSPGIDTEAFF
DNA: TGTGCCAGCAGTCCCGGGATTGACACTGAAGCTTTCTTT

D: NA
V: TRBV29-1
J: TRBJ1-2
size: few
CDR3: CSDRDLNYGYTF
DNA: TGCAGCGACAGGGACCTTAACTATGGCTACACCTTC

D: NA
V: TRBV7-9
J: TRBJ1-6
size: few
CDR3: CASSLTGPLHF
DNA: TGTGCCAGCAGCTTAACAGGCCCCCTCCACTTT

D: NA
V: TRBV28
J: TRBJ2-5
size: NA
CDR3: CASSPPWTAQETQYF
DNA: TGTGCCAGCAGTCCACCTTGGACAGCACAAGAGACCCAGTACTTC

D: TRBD1
V: TRBV18
J: TRBJ1-1
size: NA
CDR3: CASSPGQGGAEAFF
DNA: TGTGCCAGCTCACCAGGACAGGGAGGCGCTGAAGCTTTCTTT

D: TRBD2
V: TRBV2
J: TRBJ2-1
size: NA
CDR3: CASSDLAGGPNEQFF
DNA: TGTGCCAGCAGTGATCTAGCGGGGGGGCCAAATGAGCAGTTCTTC

D: NA
V: TRBV5-6
J: TRBJ1-1
size: NA
CDR3: CASTRWMAGIMNTEAFF
DNA: TGTGCCAGCACTCGCTGGATGGCAGGGATAATGAACACTGAAGCTTTCTTT

D: NA
V: TRBV18
J: TRBJ1-6
size: NA
CDR3: CASTPAGGMDSPLHF
DNA: TGTGCCAGCACCCCCGCGGGGGGGATGGATTCACCCCTCCACTTT

D: TRBD1
V: TRBV5-6
J: TRBJ1-1
size: NA
CDR3: CASSPDRGLNTEAFF
DNA: TGTGCCAGCAGCCCGGACAGGGGACTGAACACTGAAGCTTTCTTT

D: NA
V: TRBV7-2
J: TRBJ1-6
size: NA
CDR3: CASSIHTGTFPYNSPLHF
DNA: TGTGCCAGCAGCATTCATACAGGGACCTTCCCCTATAATTCACCCCTCCACTTT

D: NA
V: TRBV6-5
J: TRBJ2-3
size: NA
CDR3: CASKNRDTDTQYF
DNA: TGTGCCAGCAAAAATCGGGACACAGATACGCAGTATTTT

D: NA
V: TRBV10-3
J: TRBJ1-1
size: NA
CDR3: CAIADPGVEAFF
DNA: TGTGCCATCGCAGATCCAGGGGTTGAGGCTTTCTTT

D: NA
V: TRBV6-4
J: TRBJ2-3
size: NA
CDR3: CASSLRDLPGDTQYF
DNA: TGTGCCAGCAGTCTGCGGGACCTTCCAGGAGATACGCAGTATTTT

D: NA
V: TRBV5-1
J: TRBJ1-5
size: few
CDR3: CASSLERDQPQHF
DNA: TGCGCCAGCAGCTTGGAACGGGATCAGCCCCAGCATTTT

D: NA
V: TRBV9
J: TRBJ1-1
size: NA
CDR3: CASSPPAPEDTEAFF
DNA: TGTGCCAGCAGCCCCCCCGCCCCCGAGGACACTGAAGCTTTCTTT

D: NA
V: TRBV9
J: TRBJ1-1
size: few
CDR3: CASSVGGPRGIGTEAFF
DNA: TGTGCCAGCAGCGTAGGAGGCCCCCGGGGGATAGGAACTGAAGCTTTCTTT